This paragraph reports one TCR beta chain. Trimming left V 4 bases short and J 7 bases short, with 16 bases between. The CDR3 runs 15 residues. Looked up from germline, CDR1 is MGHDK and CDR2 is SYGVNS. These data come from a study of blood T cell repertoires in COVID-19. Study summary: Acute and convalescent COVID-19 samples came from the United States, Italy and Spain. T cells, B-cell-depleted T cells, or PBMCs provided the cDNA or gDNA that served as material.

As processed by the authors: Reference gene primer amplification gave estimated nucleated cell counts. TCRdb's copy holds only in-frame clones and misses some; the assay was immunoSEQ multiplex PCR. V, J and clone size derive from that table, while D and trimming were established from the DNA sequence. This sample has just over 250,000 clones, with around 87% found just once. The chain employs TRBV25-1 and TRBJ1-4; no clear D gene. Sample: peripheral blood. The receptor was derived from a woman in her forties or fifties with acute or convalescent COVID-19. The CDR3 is CASSGLLGRSEKLFF. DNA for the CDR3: TGTGCCAGCAGTGGTCTGTTGGGGAGGTCTGAAAAACTGTTTTTT.